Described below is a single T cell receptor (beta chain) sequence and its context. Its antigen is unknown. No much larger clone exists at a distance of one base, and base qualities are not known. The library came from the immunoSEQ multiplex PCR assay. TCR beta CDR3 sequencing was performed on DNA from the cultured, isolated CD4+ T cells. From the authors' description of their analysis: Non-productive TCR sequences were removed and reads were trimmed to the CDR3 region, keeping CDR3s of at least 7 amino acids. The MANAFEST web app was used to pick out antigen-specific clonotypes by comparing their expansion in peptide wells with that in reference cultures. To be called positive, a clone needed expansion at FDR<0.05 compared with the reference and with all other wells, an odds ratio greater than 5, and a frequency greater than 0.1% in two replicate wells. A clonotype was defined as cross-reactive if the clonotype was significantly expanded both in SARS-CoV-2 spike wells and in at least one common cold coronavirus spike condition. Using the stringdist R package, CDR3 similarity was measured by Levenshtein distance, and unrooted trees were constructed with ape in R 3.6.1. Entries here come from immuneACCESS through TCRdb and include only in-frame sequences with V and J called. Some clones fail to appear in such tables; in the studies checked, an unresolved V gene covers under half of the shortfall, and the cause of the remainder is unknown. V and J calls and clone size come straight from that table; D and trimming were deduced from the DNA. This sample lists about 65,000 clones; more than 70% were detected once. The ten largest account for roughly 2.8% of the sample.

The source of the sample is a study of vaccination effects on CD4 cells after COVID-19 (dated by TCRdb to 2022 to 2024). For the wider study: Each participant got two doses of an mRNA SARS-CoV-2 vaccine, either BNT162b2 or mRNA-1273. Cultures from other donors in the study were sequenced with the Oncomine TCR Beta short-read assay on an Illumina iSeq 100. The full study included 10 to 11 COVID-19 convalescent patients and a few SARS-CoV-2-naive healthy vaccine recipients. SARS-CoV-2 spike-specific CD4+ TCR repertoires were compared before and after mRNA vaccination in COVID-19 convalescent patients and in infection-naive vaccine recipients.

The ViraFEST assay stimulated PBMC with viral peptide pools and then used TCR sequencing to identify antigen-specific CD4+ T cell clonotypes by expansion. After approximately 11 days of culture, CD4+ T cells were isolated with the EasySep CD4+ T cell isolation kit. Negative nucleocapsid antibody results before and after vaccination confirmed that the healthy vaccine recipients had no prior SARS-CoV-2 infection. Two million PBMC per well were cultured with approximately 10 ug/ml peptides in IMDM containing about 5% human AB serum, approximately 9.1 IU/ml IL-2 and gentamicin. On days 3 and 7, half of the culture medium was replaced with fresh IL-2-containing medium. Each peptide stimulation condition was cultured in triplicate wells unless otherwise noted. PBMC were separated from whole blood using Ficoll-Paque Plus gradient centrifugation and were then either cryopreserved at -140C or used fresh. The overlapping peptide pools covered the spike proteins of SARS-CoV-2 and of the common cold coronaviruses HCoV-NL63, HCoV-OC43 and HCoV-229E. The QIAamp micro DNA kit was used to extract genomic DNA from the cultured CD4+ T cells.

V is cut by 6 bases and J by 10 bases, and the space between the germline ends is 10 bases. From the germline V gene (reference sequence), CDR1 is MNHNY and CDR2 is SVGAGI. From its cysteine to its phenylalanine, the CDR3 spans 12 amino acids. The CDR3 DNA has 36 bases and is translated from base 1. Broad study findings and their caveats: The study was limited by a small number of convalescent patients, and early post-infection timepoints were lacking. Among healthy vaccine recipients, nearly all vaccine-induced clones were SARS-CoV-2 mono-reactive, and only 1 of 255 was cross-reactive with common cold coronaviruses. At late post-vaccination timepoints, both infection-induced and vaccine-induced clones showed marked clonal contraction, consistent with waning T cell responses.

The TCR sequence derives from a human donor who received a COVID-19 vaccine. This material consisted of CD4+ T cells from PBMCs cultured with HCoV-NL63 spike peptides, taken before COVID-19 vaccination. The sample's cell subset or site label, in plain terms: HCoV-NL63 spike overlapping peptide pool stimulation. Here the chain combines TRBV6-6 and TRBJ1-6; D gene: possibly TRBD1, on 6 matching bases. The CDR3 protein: CASSTGNSPLHF. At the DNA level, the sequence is TGTGCCAGCAGCACAGGGAACTCACCCCTCCACTTT.